This TCR beta chain was profiled in a study of blood T cell repertoires in COVID-19. This clone was seen more than once but under ten times. In the study's own analysis: Estimated nucleated cell counts came from reference gene primer amplification. Clones were sequenced by immunoSEQ multiplex PCR, and TCRdb holds only the in-frame ones, with some missing. D and trimming were read from the DNA, whereas the V and J calls and clone size are those reported in that table. The sample shows about 100,000 clones, around 79% of them seen only once. This sequence originates from a human donor in a cohort sampled during active COVID-19. Sequencing was performed on peripheral blood.

The CDR3 coding sequence is TGTGCCAGCAGCTTAGGACTAGCGGAGAGCTACGAGCAGTACTTC. This translates into CASSLGLAESYEQYF. The chain carries TRBV11-2 and TRBJ2-7, with TRBD2 matching 9 bases. The CDR3 consists of 15 residues. From germline, CDR1 is SGHAT and CDR2 FQNNGV. J gave up 3 bases and V 1 base, and 4 bases lay outside the gene matches.